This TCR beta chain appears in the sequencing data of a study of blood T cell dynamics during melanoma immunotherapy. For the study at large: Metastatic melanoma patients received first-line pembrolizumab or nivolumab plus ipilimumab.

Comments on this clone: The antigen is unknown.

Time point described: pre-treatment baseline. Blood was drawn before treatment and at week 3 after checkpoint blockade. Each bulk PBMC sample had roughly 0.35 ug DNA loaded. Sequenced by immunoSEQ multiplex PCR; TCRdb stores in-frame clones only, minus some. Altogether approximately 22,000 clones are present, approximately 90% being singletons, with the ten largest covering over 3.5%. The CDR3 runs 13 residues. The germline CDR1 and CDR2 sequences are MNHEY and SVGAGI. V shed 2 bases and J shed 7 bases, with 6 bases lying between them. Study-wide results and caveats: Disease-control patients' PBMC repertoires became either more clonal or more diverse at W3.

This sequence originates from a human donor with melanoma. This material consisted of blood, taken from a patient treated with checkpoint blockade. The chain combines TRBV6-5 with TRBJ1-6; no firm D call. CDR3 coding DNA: TGTGCCAGCAGTTACACCGGGAATTCACCCCTCCACTTT. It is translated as CASSYTGNSPLHF.